These T cell receptor beta chains were read from a single sample in a study of T cell responses to AZD1222 COVID-19 vaccine. TCRdb keeps only in-frame clones here, not all; method: immunoSEQ multiplex PCR. The sample carries 150,000 to 190,000 clones, just over 90% recorded once. The material was peripheral blood, obtained on day 0 of AZD1222 vaccination. Source of these receptors: an adult in good health. Each CDR3 is given with its conserved first and last residue. A D gene is named only where the DNA matches it firmly. For some rows the clone size is stated as once, few or many, or as a class when expanded; others skip it.

clone_size	v_call	d_call	j_call	cdr3_aa	cdr3_nt
NA	TRBV4-2	NA	TRBJ2-2	CASRRLFPNTGELFF	TGTGCCAGCAGGCGACTATTCCCAAACACCGGGGAGCTGTTTTTT
once	TRBV10-3	TRBD2	TRBJ2-7	CAIRRLAGGPNEQYF	TGTGCCATCAGAAGACTAGCGGGAGGGCCAAACGAGCAGTACTTC
NA	TRBV7-9	TRBD1	TRBJ1-2	CASSPTPGTGHGYTF	TGTGCCAGCAGCCCAACCCCCGGGACAGGGCACGGCTACACCTTC
NA	TRBV2	NA	TRBJ1-6	CASRSTRSYNSPLHF	TGTGCCAGCAGAAGCACTAGGTCCTATAATTCACCCCTCCACTTT
once	TRBV10-3	TRBD1	TRBJ1-2	CAISERTGFSLYGYTF	TGTGCCATCAGTGAGCGGACAGGGTTTTCACTCTATGGCTACACCTTC
NA	TRBV24-1	TRBD2	TRBJ2-2	CATSVPVAGGYTGELFF	TGTGCCACCAGTGTCCCCGTAGCGGGAGGGTACACCGGGGAGCTGTTTTTT
NA	TRBV7-9	NA	TRBJ2-1	CASSLLTLNEQFF	TGTGCCAGCAGCTTACTAACCCTTAATGAGCAGTTCTTC
NA	TRBV2	NA	TRBJ1-2	CASSRSDRGGYGYTF	TGTGCCAGCTCCCGGAGCGATCGGGGGGGCTATGGCTACACCTTC
NA	TRBV9	NA	TRBJ2-3	CASSVATGWDTQYF	TGTGCCAGCAGCGTAGCTACAGGGTGGGATACGCAGTATTTT
few	TRBV9	NA	TRBJ2-1	CASTEGADSYNEQFF	TGTGCCAGCACCGAGGGAGCAGACTCCTACAATGAGCAGTTCTTC
NA	TRBV2	NA	TRBJ2-3	CASSAFGSQVTDTQYF	TGTGCCAGCAGTGCCTTCGGGTCACAGGTCACAGATACGCAGTATTTT
once	TRBV5-4	NA	TRBJ1-3	CASQVRGGSGNTIYF	TGTGCCAGCCAGGTTAGGGGGGGCTCTGGAAACACCATATATTTT
once	TRBV30	TRBD1	TRBJ1-2	CAWSTRQGGDYGYTF	TGTGCCTGGAGTACTCGACAGGGAGGCGACTATGGCTACACCTTC
NA	TRBV15	NA	TRBJ1-1	CATSSDYFIMNTEAFF	TGTGCCACCAGCTCAGACTACTTTATTATGAACACTGAAGCTTTCTTT
once	TRBV29-1	TRBD1	TRBJ2-1	CSVEGQDSYNEQFF	TGCAGCGTTGAGGGACAGGACTCCTACAATGAGCAGTTCTTC
NA	TRBV24-1	NA	TRBJ2-1	CATSDPRGHEQFF	TGTGCCACCAGTGACCCCAGGGGACATGAGCAGTTCTTC
NA	TRBV13	TRBD2	TRBJ2-1	CASSPTSGRAAPYNEQFF	TGTGCCAGCAGCCCGACTAGCGGGAGGGCCGCCCCCTACAATGAGCAGTTCTTC
NA	TRBV28	NA	TRBJ2-3	CASSLTGLSTDTQYF	TGTGCCAGCAGCCTAACAGGGCTGAGCACAGATACGCAGTATTTT
NA	TRBV5-1	TRBD2	TRBJ2-3	CASSLPGLAGSDTQYF	TGCGCCAGCAGCTTACCGGGACTAGCGGGATCAGATACGCAGTATTTT
NA	TRBV28	NA	TRBJ1-1	CASSLLPKNTEAFF	TGTGCCAGCAGTTTATTACCGAAGAACACTGAAGCTTTCTTT
NA	TRBV10-2	NA	TRBJ2-7	CASAGTYFFYEQYF	TGCGCCAGCGCGGGGACATATTTTTTTTACGAGCAGTACTTC
NA	TRBV25-1	NA	TRBJ2-3	CASSARDGATDTQYF	TGTGCCAGCAGCGCCAGGGATGGGGCCACAGATACGCAGTATTTT
NA	TRBV6-5	NA	TRBJ2-5	CACSSGRGRETQYF	TGTGCCTGCTCCTCGGGGAGGGGGCGTGAGACCCAGTACTTC
NA	TRBV10-3	NA	TRBJ1-1	CAISEVQNTEAFF	TGTGCCATCAGTGAGGTACAGAACACTGAAGCTTTCTTT
once	TRBV18	TRBD2	TRBJ2-1	CASSPPSGRVSSYNEQFF	TGTGCCAGCTCACCACCTAGCGGGCGGGTTAGCTCCTACAATGAGCAGTTCTTC
NA	TRBV7-3	TRBD2	TRBJ2-1	CASSLGVGSGIDEQFF	TGTGCCAGCAGCTTAGGGGTAGGTAGCGGGATAGATGAGCAGTTCTTC
NA	TRBV6-5	NA	TRBJ1-5	CASSFLRDRVNQPQHF	TGTGCCAGCAGTTTTCTTCGAGACAGAGTTAATCAGCCCCAGCATTTT
NA	TRBV6-6	NA	TRBJ1-6	CASSYGQYNSPLHF	TGTGCCAGCAGTTACGGGCAGTATAATTCACCCCTCCACTTT
NA	TRBV28	TRBD1	TRBJ1-1	CASSRLTGRNTEAFF	TGTGCCAGCAGTCGATTGACAGGGAGGAACACTGAAGCTTTCTTT
once	TRBV4-3	TRBD2	TRBJ2-3	CASSLAGGAASTDTQYF	TGCGCCAGCAGCCTAGCGGGAGGCGCCGCTAGCACAGATACGCAGTATTTT
few	TRBV5-6	NA	TRBJ2-2	CASSLEAGWFTGELFF	TGTGCCAGCAGCTTGGAGGCAGGGTGGTTCACCGGGGAGCTGTTTTTT
NA	TRBV10-3	NA	TRBJ1-6	CATRQDVYSPLHF	TGTGCCACCCGACAGGACGTTTATTCACCCCTCCACTTT
NA	TRBV5-4	TRBD1	TRBJ2-5	CASSFTGTGLGTQYF	TGTGCCAGCAGTTTCACCGGGACAGGGTTGGGGACCCAGTACTTC
NA	TRBV6-2/TRBV6-3	NA	TRBJ2-7	CASSYRAQEGYEQYF	TGTGCCAGCAGTTACCGGGCGCAGGAGGGGTACGAGCAGTACTTC
once	TRBV28	NA	TRBJ1-1	CASSPPISNTEAFF	TGTGCCAGCAGCCCGCCCATAAGTAACACTGAAGCTTTCTTT
once	TRBV5-4	TRBD1	TRBJ2-7	CASSVGQGRYEQYF	TGTGCCAGCAGCGTCGGACAGGGTCGATACGAGCAGTACTTC
NA	TRBV5-1	NA	TRBJ1-3	CASSLVPGNSGNTIYF	TGCGCCAGCAGCTTGGTACCGGGAAACTCTGGAAACACCATATATTTT
NA	TRBV4-2	TRBD2	TRBJ2-2	CASSHRTSGRASNTGELFF	TGTGCCAGCAGCCACCGGACTAGCGGGAGGGCCTCGAACACCGGGGAGCTGTTTTTT
NA	TRBV25-1	NA	TRBJ1-6	CASSEYRDNSPLHF	TGTGCCAGCAGTGAATACAGAGATAATTCACCCCTCCACTTT
NA	TRBV19	NA	TRBJ2-1	CASSKGSNEQFF	TGTGCCAGTAGTAAAGGGTCGAATGAGCAGTTCTTC
NA	TRBV7-9	TRBD1	TRBJ1-1	CASSSGTGGTNTEAFF	TGTGCCAGCAGCTCCGGGACAGGGGGGACGAACACTGAAGCTTTCTTT
once	TRBV7-9	TRBD1	TRBJ1-3	CASSLAGQSSGNTIYF	TGTGCCAGCAGCTTAGCGGGACAGAGCTCTGGAAACACCATATATTTT
NA	TRBV18	TRBD2	TRBJ2-1	CASSPQTSGDYNEQFF	TGTGCCAGCTCACCGCAGACTAGCGGGGATTACAATGAGCAGTTCTTC
NA	TRBV15	NA	TRBJ1-5	CATSRDGVGTQPQHF	TGTGCCACCAGCAGAGATGGCGTTGGGACTCAGCCCCAGCATTTT
NA	TRBV6-2/TRBV6-3	NA	TRBJ2-3	CASSRGGRTVTDTQYF	TGTGCCAGCAGTCGCGGGGGCAGGACGGTAACAGATACGCAGTATTTT
few	TRBV4-2	TRBD1	TRBJ1-4	CASSQDRGTGDEKLFF	TGTGCCAGCAGCCAAGATAGGGGGACAGGGGATGAAAAACTGTTTTTT
NA	TRBV14	NA	TRBJ2-5	CASSQDLGLTETQYF	TGTGCCAGCAGCCAAGATTTGGGGCTAACAGAGACCCAGTACTTC
few	TRBV5-4	NA	TRBJ1-1	CASSLRALGNTEAFF	TGTGCCAGCAGCCTGAGGGCCTTAGGGAACACTGAAGCTTTCTTT
NA	TRBV9	NA	TRBJ1-3	CASSVGGGAISGNTIYF	TGTGCCAGCAGCGTAGGCGGAGGGGCCATCTCTGGAAACACCATATATTTT
NA	TRBV4-2	NA	TRBJ2-7	CASSQELVTYEQYF	TGTGCCAGCAGCCAAGAGCTTGTTACCTACGAGCAGTACTTC
NA	TRBV2	NA	TRBJ1-1	CATLLRVSKGEAFF	TGTGCCACACTCCTCCGGGTGAGCAAAGGGGAAGCTTTCTTT
NA	TRBV5-1	NA	TRBJ1-1	CASSSGMNTEAFF	TGCGCCAGCAGCTCAGGAATGAACACTGAAGCTTTCTTT
NA	TRBV7-9	NA	TRBJ2-1	CASSLPSTNEQFF	TGTGCCAGCAGCTTGCCTAGCACCAATGAGCAGTTCTTC
NA	TRBV7-8	TRBD2	TRBJ2-1	CASSLAGGPGNEQFF	TGTGCCAGCAGCTTGGCGGGAGGGCCGGGCAATGAGCAGTTCTTC
once	TRBV9	NA	TRBJ1-5	CASSVEEGQPQHF	TGTGCCAGCAGCGTAGAGGAGGGGCAGCCCCAGCATTTT
NA	TRBV5-6	TRBD2	TRBJ2-1	CASSLVDAGGPEEQFF	TGTGCCAGCAGCTTAGTGGATGCGGGAGGGCCGGAAGAGCAGTTCTTC
NA	TRBV27	NA	TRBJ1-1	CASSLLNVGGSAEAFF	TGTGCCAGCAGTTTATTGAACGTGGGGGGGTCGGCTGAAGCTTTCTTT
NA	TRBV6-2/TRBV6-3	NA	TRBJ2-1	CASSPGVVAYTYNEQFF	TGTGCCAGCAGCCCGGGGGTTGTAGCGTATACCTACAATGAGCAGTTCTTC
NA	TRBV20-1	NA	TRBJ2-4	CSASFLGLDIQYF	TGCAGTGCTAGTTTTTTAGGGCTTGACATTCAGTACTTC